This T cell receptor (beta chain) comes out of a study of blood T cell repertoires in COVID-19. Background on the study: The samples span acute and convalescent COVID-19 from the United States, Italy and Spain. The cDNA or gDNA used as material had been derived from T cells, B-cell-depleted T cells, or PBMCs.

The germline V and J ends were trimmed by 2 bases and 7 bases, with 15 bases remaining between them. This CDR3 is 15 amino acids long. Germline assignment: CDR1 MNHNS and CDR2 SASEGT. Per the original data handling: How many nucleated cells were present was estimated from reference gene primer amplification. TCRdb's table, derived via immunoSEQ multiplex PCR, lists solely in-frame clones and lacks some. The V and J calls and clone size were taken over from that table, and D and trimming were inferred from the DNA. The data hold approximately 100,000 clones, with 75% to 85% observed a single time. V is TRBV6-1 and J is TRBJ1-5; tentative D call: TRBD1 (5 bases). The specimen was peripheral blood. The source of this sequence is a man aged 55-75 years with acute or convalescent COVID-19. The chain's CDR3 is CASSEYGRVNQPQHF. CDR3 DNA sequence: TGTGCCAGCAGTGAATATGGCAGGGTCAACCAGCCCCAGCATTTT.